Here is one TCR beta chain with its context. Its antigen is not known. This record comes from a study of OX40 agonist ivuxolimab in advanced cancers. Across the study: A history of anti-PD-1, anti-PD-L1 or anti-CTLA-4 therapy was acceptable, and over 35% had some.

Study findings and constraints: There were, on average, more expanded clones in CD8+ T cells than in CD4+. At 0.1 to 3.0 mg/kg and by week 6, clonal expansion occurred in CD4+ and CD8+ blood T cells.

This CDR3 is built from 14 residues. V dropped 5 bases and J dropped 4 bases, with 12 bases sitting between them. Germline CDR1 SNHLY, CDR2 FYNNEI. The data were produced by immunoSEQ multiplex PCR, yet TCRdb's version contains in-frame clones alone and is incomplete. Here the sample spans 65,000 to 90,000 clones, 85% to 90% being singletons. V and J are TRBV2 and TRBJ1-5, with a weak D call TRBD1 (5 bases). The starting material was CD4+ or CD8+ T cells sorted from blood, obtained in a trial of the OX40 agonist ivuxolimab. This sequence originates from an adult with an advanced solid tumor such as melanoma, head and neck, liver or kidney cancer. The CDR3 reads CASSPDSPNQPQHF. The CDR3 region has the DNA TGTGCCAGCAGTCCAGACAGCCCTAATCAGCCCCAGCATTTT.